These 27 T cell receptor beta chains came from one sample sequenced in a study of T cell changes during pregnancy in multiple sclerosis. Assay used: immunoSEQ multiplex PCR; TCRdb lists only in-frame clones, some missing. Of some 46,000 clones in the sample, 90% to 95% are singletons; the top ten hold approximately 2.2%. The material was peripheral blood, obtained in the third trimester of pregnancy. These receptors all come from a female donor with multiple sclerosis, enrolled in a pregnancy study.

The rearrangement links TRBV5-6 to TRBJ2-2, with D unresolved. The CDR3 is 13 amino acids. V lost 0 bases and J lost 4, with 4 bases in between. Germline CDR1 is SGHDT and CDR2 is YYEEEE. CDR3 nucleotides: TGTGCCAGCAGCTTGGCCGGCACCGGGGAGCTGTTTTTT. This gives the protein CASSLAGTGELFF.

This chain links TRBV28 with TRBJ1-1; D gene uncertain. The CDR3 contains 15 residues. V lost 7 bases and J lost 0, with 15 bases in between. Germline V gene data show CDR1 as MDHEN and CDR2 as SYDVKM. The CDR3 sequence is CASIGRGSLNTEAFF. The DNA of the CDR3 is TGTGCCAGCATCGGGCGAGGGAGTTTGAACACTGAAGCTTTCTTT.

This sequence joins TRBV19 and TRBJ2-5; no reliable D call. Germline V CDR1 and CDR2: LNHDA, SQIVND (reference sequence). The CDR3 covers 13 residues. Trimming stripped 3 bases from V and 4 bases from J, with 9 bases between. Here the CDR3 DNA reads TGTGCCAGTAGTATCTCCAGTGGAGAGACCCAGTACTTC. Encoded protein: CASSISSGETQYF.

This rearrangement joins TRBV6-1 to TRBJ1-1; weak D call: TRBD1 (6 bases). The V end lost 6 bases, the J end lost 7 bases, and 18 bases lay between the germline ends. The CDR3 consists of 14 residues. CDR1 is MNHNS and CDR2 is SASEGT in the germline V gene. CDR3 sequence reads: CASRIRTATSEAFF. The CDR3 DNA follows: TGTGCCAGCAGGATTAGGACAGCCACGAGTGAAGCTTTCTTT.

This chain uses TRBV19 with TRBJ2-7; maybe TRBD2 (6 bases). The V end was cut by 2 bases, the J end by 6 bases, with 17 bases between. The length of the CDR3 is 15 residues. CDR1 LNHDA and CDR2 SQIVND come from the germline V gene (reference sequence). CDR3 protein: CASSISSGRSSEQYF. The DNA for the CDR3 is TGTGCCAGTAGTATATCGTCAGGGAGGAGTTCCGAGCAGTACTTC.

The chain uses TRBV4-2 and TRBJ2-2; 9 bases line up with TRBD2. Germline trimming cut 2 bases from V and 3 bases from J; bases unmatched to any gene: 4. Germline assignment: CDR1 LGHNA and CDR2 YNFKEQ. The CDR3 is 16 residues long. CDR3 sequence reads: CASSQRGLADTGELFF. The DNA of the CDR3 is TGTGCCAGCAGCCAACGGGGACTAGCAGACACCGGGGAGCTGTTTTTT.

This chain connects TRBV14 to TRBJ2-5; 10 bases are a match to TRBD1. Germline values: CDR1 SGHDN, CDR2 FVKESK. CDR3 length equals 15 residues. Unmatched junction bases numbered 3, after V lost 1 base and J lost 4 bases. In nucleotides, the CDR3 is TGTGCCAGCAGCCAAGGACAGGGGGCCGGAGAGACCCAGTACTTC. Translated, it gives CASSQGQGAGETQYF.

The chain employs TRBV2 and TRBJ1-2; 7 bases are shared with TRBD1. The CDR3 extends over 12 amino acids. The J segment lost 6 bases and the V segment lost 7 bases, leaving 5 bases of the junction unmatched. Germline V gives CDR1 SNHLY, CDR2 FYNNEI. The CDR3 bases are TGTGCCAGCATCAAGGGGGCCAATGGCTACACCTTC. Translation: CASIKGANGYTF.

The J gene is TRBJ1-3, the V gene TRBV6-1, with 8 bases identical to TRBD1. The V gene's germline CDR1 is MNHNS and CDR2 SASEGT. The CDR3 has 18 amino acids. V lost 4 bases to trimming and J lost 2 bases; unmatched junction nucleotides: 13. The CDR3 DNA sequence: TGTGCCAGCAGTGTTAAGGACCGACAGGGGACTACTGGAAACACCATATATTTT. Amino acids: CASSVKDRQGTTGNTIYF.

The gene calls are TRBV7-6 and TRBJ2-3; 11 bases align to TRBD2. Germline V CDR1 and CDR2: SGHVS, FNYEAQ. The CDR3 sequence is 16 residues long. Trimming took 5 bases from V and 3 from J; bases not matched to a gene: 7. CDR3 sequence (DNA): TGTGCCAGCAGCCGGGTGCTAGCGGGAGGAACAGATACGCAGTATTTT. It specifies CASSRVLAGGTDTQYF.

The chain recombines TRBV6-1 with TRBJ2-7; possible D gene TRBD2, 6 bases. The germline V and J ends were trimmed by 9 bases and 2 bases, with 14 bases remaining between them. CDR1 MNHNS and CDR2 SASEGT come from the germline V gene. This CDR3 region has 13 residues. This chain's CDR3 is CASLASATYEQYF. CDR3 DNA: TGTGCCAGTTTGGCTAGCGCCACCTACGAGCAGTACTTC.

The V and J genes are TRBV5-1 and TRBJ1-4, with 8 bases fitting TRBD1. V was clipped by 2 bases and J by 13 bases; unmatched bases: 4. The CDR3 has 12 amino acids. The germline gives CDR1 SGHRS, CDR2 YFSETQ. The CDR3 is CASSLTGGRLFF. Written as DNA, the CDR3 is TGCGCCAGCAGCTTAACAGGGGGTAGACTGTTTTTT.

This chain links TRBV7-2 with TRBJ2-7; 8 bases are a match to TRBD2. From germline, CDR1 is SGHTA and CDR2 FQGNSA. Trimming at V came to 1 base and at J to 0 bases, leaving 5 bases not matched to a gene. CDR3 length: 16 amino acids. This CDR3 reads CASSLGGGRSSYEQYF. The DNA of the CDR3 is TGTGCCAGCAGCTTAGGAGGCGGGAGGAGCTCCTACGAGCAGTACTTC.

The chain carries TRBV30 and TRBJ1-5; 7 nucleotides line up with TRBD1. The CDR3 consists of 15 residues. With V trimmed by 0 bases and J by 5 bases, 7 bases remained unmatched. The germline gives CDR1 GTSNPN, CDR2 SVGIG (reference sequence). The CDR3 nucleotides read TGTGCCTGGAGTGTACCAGGGGGGACCCATCAGCCCCAGCATTTT. Encoded protein: CAWSVPGGTHQPQHF. Looking up the rest from reference TRBV30 and TRBJ1-5 gives the full variable domain: SQTIHQWPATLVQPVGSPLSLECTVEGTSNPNLYWYRQAAGRGLQLLFYSVGIGQISSEVPQNLSASRPQDRQFILSSKKLLLSDSGFYLCAWSVPGGTHQPQHFGDGTRLSIL.

The count of this clone is one. This chain connects TRBV5-1 to TRBJ2-3; 8 bases align to TRBD1. Germline CDR1 is SGHRS and CDR2 is YFSETQ. The CDR3 is made up of 17 amino acids. The V gene end was trimmed by 4 bases and the J gene end by 3 bases; junction bases not matched to a gene: 13. The chain's CDR3 is CASSPGTGVWVTDTQYF. CDR3 coding DNA: TGCGCCAGCAGCCCTGGGACAGGAGTGTGGGTAACAGATACGCAGTATTTT.

In this sample, this clone turned up once. This chain connects TRBV4-3 to TRBJ2-1; 9 nucleotides agree with TRBD1. The CDR3 is 16 residues long. Trimming took 0 bases from V and 9 from J; bases not matched to a gene: 9. The germline V gene encodes CDR1 LGHNA and CDR2 YSLEER. The CDR3 region is CASSQDAGTGGLEQFF. Written as DNA, the CDR3 is TGCGCCAGCAGCCAAGACGCCGGAACAGGGGGCCTTGAGCAGTTCTTC.

Comment on this clone: This same CDR3 is encoded by further DNA sequences in the sample. The CDR3 coding sequence is TGTGCCAGCAGCGTGGGACTAGCGGGAGGTGAGACCCAGTACTTC. As protein: CASSVGLAGGETQYF. The V call is TRBV9, the J call TRBJ2-5, with 15 bases lining up with TRBD2. The germline gives CDR1 SGDLS, CDR2 YYNGEE. The CDR3 is made up of 15 amino acids. J gave up 5 bases and V 2 bases, and 1 base lay outside the gene matches.

The chain carries TRBV15 and TRBJ2-4, with 7 nucleotides matching TRBD2. The ends lost 5 bases at V and 0 bases at J; junction bases unmatched: 16. This CDR3 contains 19 residues. Per the germline V gene, CDR1 is LNHNV and CDR2 is YYDKDF (reference sequence). CDR3 nucleotides: TGTGCCACCAGCCTGGGCGGGAGAGGGGTAGGTGAAGCCAAAAACATTCAGTACTTC. Its translation: CATSLGGRGVGEAKNIQYF. The variable domain in full, with the rest retrieved from reference TRBV15 and TRBJ2-4, is DAMVIQNPRYQVTQFGKPVTLSCSQTLNHNVMYWYQQKSSQAPKLLFHYYDKDFNNEADTPDNFQSRRPNTSFCFLDIRSPGLGDTAMYLCATSLGGRGVGEAKNIQYFGAGTRLSVL.

The chain uses TRBV2 and TRBJ2-3; 8 bases match TRBD2. This CDR3 has 15 residues. Germline V gives CDR1 SNHLY, CDR2 FYNNEI. V shed 4 bases, J shed 2 bases, and the junction held 5 bases outside the gene matches. The chain's CDR3 is CASSVTSGNTDTQYF. The CDR3 DNA is TGTGCCAGCAGTGTAACTAGCGGCAACACAGATACGCAGTATTTT.

This clone was seen just once. This sequence joins TRBV18 and TRBJ1-5; TRBD1 agrees at 8 bases. The CDR3 totals 15 residues. V lost 5 bases, J lost 4 bases, and 7 bases stayed unmatched. Germline V lookup: CDR1 KGHSH, CDR2 LQKENI. Here the CDR3 reads CASSGIQGGNQPQHF. The CDR3 DNA reads as TGTGCCAGCTCAGGGATACAGGGGGGGAATCAGCCCCAGCATTTT.

The genes are TRBV4-3 and TRBJ2-7; a weak D match, TRBD2 (6 bases). V gave up 2 bases and J gave up 3 bases, with 14 bases separating them. The CDR3 has 15 amino acids. CDR1 LGHNA and CDR2 YSLEER come from the germline V gene. Written as DNA, the CDR3 is TGCGCCAGCAGCCAAATGGCGGGGTCTAGCTACGAGCAGTACTTC. It yields the protein CASSQMAGSSYEQYF.

The chain couples TRBV27 to TRBJ2-1, with 10 nucleotides matching TRBD1. The CDR3 is made up of 15 amino acids. The V segment lost 6 bases and the J segment 0 bases; nucleotides outside the gene matches: 2. CDR1 is MNHEY and CDR2 is SMNVEV in the germline V gene (reference sequence). CDR3 region: CASSRTGGSYNEQFF. The CDR3 DNA is TGTGCCAGCAGCCGGACAGGGGGCTCCTACAATGAGCAGTTCTTC.

The chain combines TRBV5-1 with TRBJ1-2; 7 bases are shared with TRBD1. Germline V gene sequence: CDR1 SGHRS, CDR2 YFSETQ. V lost 4 bases and J lost 5; bases outside the gene matches: 5. The CDR3 sequence is 13 residues long. This CDR3 reads CASSLGQEYGYTF. CDR3 coding DNA: TGCGCCAGCAGCCTCGGACAGGAATATGGCTACACCTTC.

The V gene is TRBV27, the J gene TRBJ2-1; 7 bases match TRBD2. Germline CDR1 reads MNHEY; CDR2 reads SMNVEV (reference sequence). V shed 2 bases, J shed 11 bases, and the junction held 9 bases outside the gene matches. This CDR3 has 14 residues. CDR3 coding DNA: TGTGCCAGCAGTTTAGCCCGAACTAGCGCCCAGCAGTTCTTC. Translated: CASSLARTSAQQFF.

This clone was detected once. J is TRBJ1-1 and V is TRBV4-1, with TRBD1 identical over 12 bases. The CDR3 runs 14 residues. J was trimmed by 7 bases and V by 3 bases; bases with no gene match: 3. Germline CDR1 reads MGHRA; CDR2 reads YSYEKL. The CDR3 bases are TGCGCCAGCAGCCAGGGACAGGGGGCAAATGAAGCTTTCTTT. Amino acids: CASSQGQGANEAFF.

The J gene is TRBJ2-3, the V gene TRBV7-9, with TRBD2 matching 15 bases. This CDR3 is built from 16 residues. Germline V gives CDR1 SEHNR, CDR2 FQNEAQ (reference sequence). V trimming: 5 bases; J trimming: 5 bases; junction bases outside the gene matches: 5. Here the CDR3 DNA reads TGTGCCAGCAGCCGCAGGACTAGCGGGGGGGGAGATACGCAGTATTTT. It codes for CASSRRTSGGGDTQYF.

The chain carries TRBV28 and TRBJ2-7; 8 bases are a match to TRBD2. The CDR3 covers 11 residues. Germline V gene lookup returns CDR1 MDHEN and CDR2 SYDVKM. The ends lost 8 bases at V and 6 bases at J; junction bases unmatched: 3. As DNA, the CDR3 is TGTGCCAGCGGAGGGACTAGCGAGCAGTACTTC. Translation gives CASGGTSEQYF.